This TCR beta chain was captured in a study of blood T cell repertoires in COVID-19 (dated by TCRdb to the early 2020s). Study-wide context: Samples from collaborators originated in the United States, Italy and Spain and spanned both the acute and convalescent phases of COVID-19. The material from the prospective study consisted of cDNA or gDNA derived from T cells, B-cell-depleted T cells, or PBMCs. Deeply sampled blood TCRbeta repertoires from subjects exposed to, actively infected with, or recovered from COVID-19 were included in the dataset. The repertoires were released in a freely available public database meant as a resource for research on the immune response to SARS-CoV-2. Samples came from the ongoing ImmuneRACE study (first 160 participants) plus 1,254 subjects from 6 global collaborators. A de-identified subject ID, COVID-19 status, age in years and sex were almost always included in the sample metadata. HLA class I and class II types, where available, came from metadata supplied by the sample provider rather than from assay-based typing. The investigation overall reported the following: How much clinical and demographic metadata was included differed by source and by participant, and the metadata was provided uncurated.

Concerning this clone itself: The specificity of this receptor is unknown. Base qualities were left out, and no much larger clone turns up one base away.

From a lookup of the germline V gene, CDR1 and CDR2 are MGHRA and YSYEKL. From its cysteine to its phenylalanine, the CDR3 spans 14 amino acids. Just CDR3 DNA is preserved here, 42 bases in frame from base 1. Cut back by 1 base and 4 bases, the V and J ends lie 10 bases apart. TCRbeta CDR3 regions were amplified from genomic DNA by means of the immunoSEQ Assay, a bias-controlled multiplex PCR. The authors' pipeline ran thus. The number of nucleated cells in each sample was estimated by amplification of reference gene primers within the assay. Sequence reads were collapsed and filtered to measure the absolute abundance of every unique TCRbeta CDR3 rearrangement. Productive Simpson clonality was computed per sample as the square root of Simpson's diversity index over productive rearrangements. Entries here come from immuneACCESS through TCRdb and include only in-frame sequences with V and J called. Some clones fail to appear in such tables; in the studies checked, an unresolved V gene covers under half of the shortfall, and the cause of the remainder is unknown. The DNA gave D and trimming, while V, J and clone size come from that table. The sample contains 100,000 or so clones, 80% to 90% of them found a single time. The ten largest account for around a tenth of the sample.

Whole blood was collected in K2EDTA tubes by collaborating institutions according to the institutions' own protocols. For TCRbeta analysis, collaborators shipped samples in one of three forms: frozen whole blood, isolated PBMCs, or DNA extracted from either of those sample types. The sequence is built from TRBV4-1 and TRBJ1-1; no D segment can be confidently identified. Sequencing was performed on peripheral blood. This TCR derives from a woman in her sixties or seventies with acute or convalescent COVID-19. The CDR3 protein is CASSQVTRGTEAFF. DNA sequence: TGCGCCAGCAGCCAAGTGACACGGGGCACTGAAGCTTTCTTT.